This paragraph reports one TCR beta chain. Trimming cost V 0 bases and J 1 base, with 10 bases left between them. The germline gives CDR1 MNHEY, CDR2 SVGAGI. This CDR3 is built from 16 residues. The data are from a study of T cell changes during pregnancy in multiple sclerosis. Produced via immunoSEQ multiplex PCR; TCRdb's table is partial and in-frame only. This table holds approximately 84,000 clones, about 95% found once. The origin of this receptor is a female donor with multiple sclerosis, enrolled in a pregnancy study. The chain has TRBV6-5 and TRBJ1-3, with D perhaps matching TRBD1 (5 bases). The sample in question was peripheral blood, obtained in the third trimester of pregnancy. CDR3 DNA sequence: TGTGCCAGCAGTTACTCTGGGAGGGGATCTGGAAACACCATATATTTT. Its translation: CASSYSGRGSGNTIYF.